One sample yielded the 3 T cell receptor beta chains listed below, sequenced in a study of beta chain features in type 1 diabetes. Reverse transcribing all isolated RNA meant expressed TCRB transcripts were sequenced. Using immunoSEQ multiplex PCR, the repertoire was profiled, and TCRdb retains in-frame clones only, with some absent. The profile covers roughly 140,000 clones, with 40% to 55% appearing a single time and approximately 0.4% taken by the ten largest. The specimen sequenced was Tregs from blood. Source of these receptors: a man aged 18-30 years in good health.

This clone has more than one count but fewer than ten. This sequence joins TRBV5-1 and TRBJ2-5; D remains ambiguous. Trimming took 1 base from V and 5 from J, leaving 9 bases between them. The CDR3 runs to 13 residues. From germline, CDR1 is SGHRS and CDR2 YFSETQ. For the CDR3, the DNA is TGCGCCAGCAGCTTGTCTGTGAGGGAGACCCAGTACTTC. It yields the protein CASSLSVRETQYF.

The chain recombines TRBV5-6 with TRBJ1-4; 8 nucleotides match TRBD1. The CDR3 extends over 16 amino acids. The ends lost 5 bases at V and 14 bases at J; junction bases unmatched: 20. In germline, CDR1 is SGHDT, CDR2 YYEEEE. The CDR3 reads CASSPRGTGGFGLLFF. In nucleotides, the CDR3 is TGTGCCAGCAGTCCTCGGGGGACAGGCGGTTTTGGTTTGCTGTTTTTT.

V and J are TRBV27 and TRBJ2-3; a possible D gene is TRBD2 (5 bases). V shed 1 base and J shed 11 bases, with 7 bases lying between them. Germline-derived CDR1 and CDR2 are MNHEY and SMNVEV (reference sequence). CDR3 length equals 11 residues. The CDR3 is CASSLFGKQYF. CDR3 sequence (DNA): TGTGCCAGCAGTTTATTCGGGAAGCAGTATTTT.